This is a list of T cell receptor beta chains from one sample in a study of T cells in Graves' hyperthyroidism and ophthalmopathy. TCRdb passed the multiplex PCR reads through MiXCR, listing each CDR3 protein once. The data show hundreds of thousands of distinct CDR3 sequences, with about 43% seen just once and 8.2% held by the top ten. The source material was peripheral blood or thyroid tissue (not recorded which). The receptor source for this set is a woman aged 18-30 years with Graves' hyperthyroidism. Each CDR3 is given with its conserved first and last residue. The D gene is left open where the match is weak. Some rows have no size entry. The others give once, few or many, or a class for an expanded clone.

J	V	size	D	CDR3	DNA
TRBJ1-2	TRBV15	few	TRBD1	CASSQDRGSDGYTF	TGTGCCAGCAGTCAGGACAGGGGGTCTGATGGCTACACCTTC
TRBJ1-1	TRBV10-3	NA	NA	CAIIRMTGNTEAFF	TGTGCCATCATTCGCATGACAGGGAACACTGAAGCTTTCTTT
TRBJ2-7	TRBV7-2	few	NA	CASSLEWTLAHEQYF	TGTGCCAGCAGTTTGGAATGGACCCTAGCCCACGAGCAGTACTTC
TRBJ2-5	TRBV5-1	NA	NA	CASSTEPGQETQYF	TGCGCCAGCAGCACCGAGCCGGGCCAAGAGACCCAGTACTTC
TRBJ1-4	TRBV10-3	NA	TRBD1	CAIIGSGQYNEKLFF	TGTGCCATCATTGGGTCGGGACAGTATAATGAAAAACTGTTTTTT
TRBJ1-1	TRBV25-1	NA	NA	CASSPPVRPGEAFF	TGTGCCAGCTCACCCCCAGTCAGGCCTGGTGAAGCTTTCTTT
TRBJ1-1	TRBV15	once	TRBD1	CATSQEGDRVQAFF	TGTGCCACCAGCCAGGAGGGCGACAGGGTACAAGCTTTCTTT
TRBJ2-7	TRBV11-1	NA	NA	CASSLYPSSYEQYF	TGCGCCAGCAGCTTGTATCCATCCTCCTACGAGCAGTACTTC
TRBJ2-7	TRBV10-3	NA	TRBD2	CASSYAAGGSYEQYF	TGTGCCAGCAGTTACGCAGCGGGAGGATCCTACGAGCAGTACTTC
TRBJ1-2	TRBV20-1	few	TRBD1	CSASMDRGLEGYTF	TGCAGTGCTAGCATGGACAGGGGGCTGGAAGGCTACACCTTC
TRBJ2-5	TRBV19	few	TRBD1	CASSATAGGETQYF	TGTGCCAGTAGTGCCACCGCAGGGGGAGAGACCCAGTACTTC
TRBJ1-2	TRBV25-1	few	TRBD1	CASSPAPGGNYGYTF	TGTGCCAGCAGTCCAGCACCAGGGGGTAACTATGGCTACACCTTC
TRBJ2-7	TRBV29-1	NA	TRBD1	CSSQTGAAYEQYF	TGCAGCAGCCAAACAGGGGCTGCCTACGAGCAGTACTTC
TRBJ2-5	TRBV10-3	NA	NA	CAISEWGRETQYF	TGTGCCATCAGTGAATGGGGGCGAGAGACCCAGTACTTC
TRBJ1-5	TRBV6-1	NA	NA	CASNQAGANQPQHF	TGTGCCAGCAATCAGGCAGGGGCTAATCAGCCCCAGCATTTT
TRBJ1-2	TRBV7-8	NA	TRBD1	CASSQDTGANYGYTF	TGTGCCAGCAGCCAAGACACAGGGGCTAACTATGGCTACACCTTC
TRBJ1-5	TRBV10-3	many	NA	CAISGTALYQPQHF	TGTGCCATCAGTGGAACAGCCCTATATCAGCCCCAGCATTTT